This T cell receptor beta chain is from a study of blood T cell repertoires in COVID-19. Looking at the study overall: PBMCs, B-cell-depleted T cells, or T cells were the source of the cDNA or gDNA that made up the material.

V dropped 2 bases and J dropped 8 bases, with 4 bases sitting between them. In germline, CDR1 is MNHEY, CDR2 SVGEGT. CDR3 length: 11 amino acids. The cohort comprised adults aged roughly 18 to 90 years residing in 24 US areas. Profiled with immunoSEQ multiplex PCR; TCRdb holds only in-frame clones, not every one. Among a few hundred thousand clones listed, roughly 85% were seen once. The chain is built from TRBV6-2 or TRBV6-3 and TRBJ2-1; no definite D call. The sample was PBMCs or T cells enriched from blood (not recorded which). The TCR was taken from a man aged 25 to 40 who had recovered from COVID-19. CDR3 region: CASSYLYEQFF. Written as DNA, the CDR3 is TGTGCCAGCAGTTACCTTTATGAGCAGTTCTTC.